Shown below are 2 T cell receptor beta chains from a single sample sequenced in a study of T cells after yellow fever vaccination (dated by TCRdb to the late 2010s). The library was obtained by 5' RACE. TCRdb lists the instrument as Illumina HiSeq 2500. The public sequencing data were trimmed at Q25 with fastp and processed into clonotypes with MiXCR by TCRdb, which kept only in-frame beta chains. Rows are unified per CDR3 protein, each entry keeping the most common DNA and genes. Within this sample are about 400,000 distinct CDR3 sequences, with roughly 11% of them counted one time only. Roughly a sixth of the sample rests with the top ten. The sample's treatment or condition label, in plain terms: live attenuated yellow fever vaccine strain. The material was PBMCs, obtained on the day of the first yellow fever vaccination. Receptor source: a man between 18 and 29 years old who received the YFV17D yellow fever vaccine.

DNA for the CDR3: TGTGCCAGCAGCCTTCAGGGGTTCAAAACAGATACGCAGTATTTT. It is translated as CASSLQGFKTDTQYF. The chain links TRBV4-2 to TRBJ2-3, with a weak D call TRBD1 (6 bases). Between the trimmed V and J ends, which lost 4 bases and 3 bases, there was a span of 14 bases. The CDR3 runs to 15 residues. CDR1 and CDR2 from the germline V gene are LGHNA and YNFKEQ.

This clonotype was seen only a few times. J is TRBJ2-7 and V is TRBV12-3 or TRBV12-4, with no clear D. This CDR3 spans 13 amino acids. The V end lost 6 bases, the J end lost 1 base, and 10 bases lay between the germline ends. The CDR3 region is CASSVLDSYEQYF. DNA for the CDR3: TGTGCCAGCAGCGTCCTAGATTCCTACGAGCAGTACTTC.